This entry features one TCR beta chain sequence. The source of the sample is a study of blood T cell repertoires in COVID-19. Study as a whole: From T cells, B-cell-depleted T cells, or PBMCs came the material, which was cDNA or gDNA.

Original data processing: How many nucleated cells were present was estimated from reference gene primer amplification. TCRdb's copy holds only in-frame clones and misses some; the assay was immunoSEQ multiplex PCR. The V and J calls and clone size are taken from that table; D and trimming were inferred from the DNA. Of more than 95,000 clones in the sample, 75% to 95% were seen once. V dropped 3 bases and J dropped 4; count of bases not matched to a gene: 7. Germline lookup yields CDR1 DFQATT and CDR2 SNEGSKA (reference sequence). The CDR3 contains 14 residues. Sample: peripheral blood. This sequence originates from a human donor in a cohort sampled during active COVID-19. V is TRBV20-1 and J is TRBJ2-5; 8 positions agree with TRBD2. CDR3 sequence: CSASLGGGIETQYF. The CDR3 region has the DNA TGCAGTGCTAGTCTCGGGGGGGGAATAGAGACCCAGTACTTC.